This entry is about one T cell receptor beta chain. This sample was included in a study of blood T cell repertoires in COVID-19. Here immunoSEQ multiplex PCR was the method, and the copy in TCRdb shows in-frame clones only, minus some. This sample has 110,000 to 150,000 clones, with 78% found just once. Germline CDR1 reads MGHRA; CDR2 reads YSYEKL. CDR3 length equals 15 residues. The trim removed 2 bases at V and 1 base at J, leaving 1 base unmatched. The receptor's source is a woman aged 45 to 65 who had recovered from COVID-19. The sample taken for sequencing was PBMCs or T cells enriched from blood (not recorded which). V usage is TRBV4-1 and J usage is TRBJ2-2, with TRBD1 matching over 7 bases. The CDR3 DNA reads TGCGCCAGCAGCCAACGACAGGGGAACACCGGGGAGCTGTTTTTT. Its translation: CASSQRQGNTGELFF.